This TCR beta chain was identified in a study of blood T cells in healthy people across ages. With a J-beta primer mix and a sample-barcoded 5' primer, a second PCR ran 7 to 11 cycles. The template-switch adaptor, which had 12 random nucleotides, put a tag on each cDNA molecule. Each CDR3 protein gets one entry after TCRdb re-called the 5' RACE reads with MiXCR. The sample holds about 1,500,000 distinct CDR3 sequences; about 28% are singletons and the top ten take roughly 8.2%. Regarding this clonotype: Its cognate antigen is unknown.

Study conclusions and caveats: CMV infection status of these donors was not known.

The V end was cut by 6 bases, the J end by 1 base, with 11 bases between. CDR3 length: 14 residues. The germline CDR1 and CDR2 sequences are LGHDT and YNNKEL (reference sequence). Donation came from healthy Caucasian individuals in Russia who were aged roughly 6 to 95. Sequencing input: blood. The origin of this receptor is a woman aged 25-40 years in good health. The chain joins TRBV3-1 to TRBJ2-3; no clear D gene. The CDR3 bases are TGTGCCAGCAGAACAGAGGCGGGCACAGATACGCAGTATTTT. Translation: CASRTEAGTDTQYF.